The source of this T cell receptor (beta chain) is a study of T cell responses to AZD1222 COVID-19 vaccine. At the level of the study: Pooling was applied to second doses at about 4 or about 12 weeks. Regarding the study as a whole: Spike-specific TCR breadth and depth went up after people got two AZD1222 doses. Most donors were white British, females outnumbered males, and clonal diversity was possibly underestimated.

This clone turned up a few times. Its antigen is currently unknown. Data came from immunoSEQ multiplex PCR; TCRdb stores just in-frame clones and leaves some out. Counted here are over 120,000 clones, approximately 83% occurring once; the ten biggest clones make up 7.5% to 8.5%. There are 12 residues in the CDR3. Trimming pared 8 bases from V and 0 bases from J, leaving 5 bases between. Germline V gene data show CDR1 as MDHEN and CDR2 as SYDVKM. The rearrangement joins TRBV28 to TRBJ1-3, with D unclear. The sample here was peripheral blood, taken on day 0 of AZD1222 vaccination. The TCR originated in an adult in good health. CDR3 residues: CASRRSGNTIYF. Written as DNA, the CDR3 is TGTGCCAGCCGCCGCTCTGGAAACACCATATATTTT.